This passage covers 18 T cell receptor beta chains from one sample sequenced in a study of shared clonotypes between healthy human individuals. Produced via immunoSEQ multiplex PCR; TCRdb's table is partial and in-frame only. The sample records 950,000 to 1,300,000 clones, around 74% being singletons. The sequencing sample was made of memory CD4+ T cells sorted from blood. This sample's subset: CD45RA-negative fraction. These receptors all stem from a man aged 18 to 35 in good health.

V gene TRBV29-1 combines with J gene TRBJ2-6, with TRBD2 matching 7 bases. This CDR3 is built from 15 residues. Germline V lookup: CDR1 SQVTM, CDR2 ANQGSEA. With 8 bases clipped from V and 0 bases from J, the junction kept 7 bases outside the gene matches. The CDR3 here is CSCGGQDSGANVLTF. The CDR3 nucleotides read TGCAGCTGCGGGGGTCAAGACTCTGGGGCCAACGTCCTGACTTTC.

The chain uses TRBV27 and TRBJ1-5; D remains ambiguous. This CDR3 has 14 amino acids. V was shortened by 4 bases and J by 4 bases, with 11 bases between the two germline ends. Germline-derived CDR1 and CDR2 are MNHEY and SMNVEV (reference sequence). CDR3 DNA sequence: TGTGCCAGCAGTTCATTTAGAGGGAATCAGCCCCAGCATTTT. This codes for CASSSFRGNQPQHF.

This clone has a single count. The chain carries TRBV6-1 and TRBJ2-2; 10 bases line up with TRBD2. With V trimmed by 9 bases and J by 3 bases, 7 bases remained unmatched. CDR1 is MNHNS, CDR2 SASEGT, per germline. This CDR3 region has 15 residues. The CDR3 region is CASKRLAGDTGELFF. The CDR3, as DNA: TGTGCCAGTAAACGGCTAGCGGGGGACACCGGGGAGCTGTTTTTT.

In its sample, this clone was seen once. The chain has TRBV7-9 and TRBJ2-7, with D uncertain. CDR3 length equals 18 residues. Looked up from germline, CDR1 is SEHNR and CDR2 is FQNEAQ (reference sequence). The V end was cut by 5 bases, the J end by 3 bases, with 26 bases between. This CDR3 reads CASSPQVRVDARFYEQYF. CDR3 sequence (DNA): TGTGCCAGCAGCCCCCAGGTCCGTGTGGACGCACGATTCTACGAGCAGTACTTC.

This sequence joins TRBV2 and TRBJ2-2; 7 bases align to TRBD1. The germline V gene encodes CDR1 SNHLY and CDR2 FYNNEI. V was pared by 6 bases and J by 4 bases, with 2 bases of the junction left unmatched. This CDR3 spans 13 amino acids. CDR3 residues: CASRAGGTGELFF. The CDR3 nucleotides are TGTGCCAGCAGGGCAGGGGGCACCGGGGAGCTGTTTTTT.

V usage is TRBV11-2 and J usage is TRBJ2-2, with D uncertain. V lost 1 base to trimming and J lost 6 bases, with 9 bases between them. Looked up from germline, CDR1 is SGHAT and CDR2 is FQNNGV. CDR3 length: 14 residues. CDR3 amino acids: CASSLGPSAGELFF. DNA of the CDR3: TGTGCCAGCAGCTTAGGCCCGTCCGCCGGGGAGCTGTTTTTT. The complete variable domain, with remaining parts taken from reference TRBV11-2 and TRBJ2-2, reads EAGVAQSPRYKIIEKRQSVAFWCNPISGHATLYWYQQILGQGPKLLIQFQNNGVVDDSQLPKDRFSAERLKGVDSTLKIQPAKLEDSAVYLCASSLGPSAGELFFGEGSRLTVL.

As DNA, the CDR3 is TGTGCCAGCAGTGAATTCGGGACAGCCTCTGGGGCCAACGTCCTGACTTTC. This translates into CASSEFGTASGANVLTF. The chain carries TRBV25-1 and TRBJ2-6, with 7 bases that match TRBD1. The CDR3 totals 17 residues. Trimming cost V 1 base and J 0 bases; bases outside gene matches: 3. CDR1 is MGHDK and CDR2 is SYGVNS in the germline V gene.

The chain recombines TRBV28 with TRBJ1-6, with D possibly TRBD1 on 5 matching bases. The CDR3 has 16 residues. Germline loops: CDR1 MDHEN, CDR2 SYDVKM. Trimming shortened V by 2 bases and J by 5 bases, and 13 bases separated the two germline ends. The CDR3 sequence: CASSLGGSGHNSPLHF. The CDR3 coding sequence is TGTGCCAGCAGTTTAGGGGGGAGTGGCCATAATTCACCCCTCCACTTT.

The rearrangement uses TRBV20-1 and TRBJ2-5; D gene unclear. V was pared by 2 bases and J by 5 bases, with 6 bases between. CDR3 length: 11 residues. CDR1 is DFQATT, CDR2 SNEGSKA, per germline (reference sequence). The CDR3 sequence is CSARLDETQYF. The CDR3 DNA reads TGCAGTGCTAGACTGGATGAGACCCAGTACTTC.

This clone turned up a few times. The chain combines TRBV29-1 with TRBJ1-2; D remains ambiguous. Germline V lookup: CDR1 SQVTM, CDR2 ANQGSEA. The germline V and J ends were trimmed by 4 bases and 2 bases, with 8 bases remaining between them. This CDR3 spans 12 amino acids. As DNA, the CDR3 is TGCAGCGTTGGTTCGCCCAACTATGGCTACACCTTC. Amino acid sequence: CSVGSPNYGYTF.

This clone was counted only a few times. The chain carries TRBV7-2 and TRBJ2-7; D may be TRBD1 (6 bases). Germline V gene lookup returns CDR1 SGHTA and CDR2 FQGNSA. The CDR3 totals 19 residues. The V end lost 1 base, the J end lost 0 bases, and 22 bases lay between the germline ends. CDR3 bases: TGTGCCAGCAGCTTAGTCAATCTGGGACATCCTAAGGCCTCCTACGAGCAGTACTTC. It is translated as CASSLVNLGHPKASYEQYF.

In DNA form, the CDR3 reads TGTGCCAGCAGTCGGGACAGGCGAATCACAGATACGCAGTATTTT. Protein: CASSRDRRITDTQYF. The chain uses TRBV6-5 and TRBJ2-3; 8 nucleotides match TRBD1. The V segment lost 5 bases and the J segment 2 bases; nucleotides outside the gene matches: 6. This CDR3 is 15 amino acids long. Germline V gives CDR1 MNHEY, CDR2 SVGAGI.

The chain carries TRBV2 and TRBJ2-5; D gene uncertain. CDR1 is SNHLY, CDR2 FYNNEI, per germline. The V gene lost 8 bases and the J gene lost 5 bases, with 12 bases spanning the gap. This CDR3 spans 12 amino acids. CDR3 sequence reads: CASSPLWETQYF. CDR3 nucleotide sequence: TGTGCCAGCTCTCCATTGTGGGAGACCCAGTACTTC.

V and J are TRBV5-4 and TRBJ2-1; TRBD2 matches at 11 bases. Germline-derived CDR1 and CDR2 are SGHNT and YYREEE (reference sequence). V was pared by 4 bases and J by 5 bases, with 8 bases of the junction left unmatched. The CDR3 length is 16 residues. CDR3 amino acids: CASSAAGTSGHNEQFF. In DNA, the CDR3 is TGTGCCAGCAGCGCCGCCGGGACTAGCGGTCACAATGAGCAGTTCTTC.

The genes are TRBV5-1 and TRBJ2-1; D possibly corresponds to TRBD1 (6 bases). V was cut by 5 bases and J by 6 bases, with 15 bases left in between. This CDR3 has 14 amino acids. Germline V lookup: CDR1 SGHRS, CDR2 YFSETQ. The CDR3 protein is CASRVAGEVNEQFF. In DNA, the CDR3 is TGCGCCAGCAGGGTGGCAGGGGAAGTCAATGAGCAGTTCTTC.

V usage is TRBV5-1 and J usage is TRBJ2-2; the D gene is possibly TRBD1 (6 bases). Trimming pared 5 bases from V and 6 bases from J, leaving 14 bases between. Germline CDR1 reads SGHRS; CDR2 reads YFSETQ. CDR3 length: 14 amino acids. The CDR3 DNA reads TGCGCCAGCAGGGCCAACGCAGGGGCCGGGGAGCTGTTTTTT. This translates into CASRANAGAGELFF.

This clone was seen a handful of times. This chain uses TRBV30 with TRBJ2-4; TRBD2 is a possible D gene (6 bases). Germline CDR1 reads GTSNPN; CDR2 reads SVGIG (reference sequence). The CDR3 loop spans 12 amino acids. Trimming took off 1 base at V and 6 bases at J, with 7 bases between the two ends. The CDR3 DNA reads TGTGCCTGGAGTGGGGACTTAAACATTCAGTACTTC. This translates into CAWSGDLNIQYF. The full variable domain, completed using reference TRBV30 and TRBJ2-4, is SQTIHQWPATLVQPVGSPLSLECTVEGTSNPNLYWYRQAAGRGLQLLFYSVGIGQISSEVPQNLSASRPQDRQFILSSKKLLLSDSGFYLCAWSGDLNIQYFGAGTRLSVL.

The V gene is TRBV6-6, the J gene TRBJ2-7; 10 bases fit TRBD2. Germline values: CDR1 MNHNY, CDR2 SVGAGI (reference sequence). J lost 3 bases, V lost 5 bases, and 7 bases had no gene match. The CDR3 consists of 15 residues. The CDR3 DNA is TGTGCCAGCAGTGACCCTGGGACTAGCGACTACGAGCAGTACTTC. Its translation: CASSDPGTSDYEQYF.